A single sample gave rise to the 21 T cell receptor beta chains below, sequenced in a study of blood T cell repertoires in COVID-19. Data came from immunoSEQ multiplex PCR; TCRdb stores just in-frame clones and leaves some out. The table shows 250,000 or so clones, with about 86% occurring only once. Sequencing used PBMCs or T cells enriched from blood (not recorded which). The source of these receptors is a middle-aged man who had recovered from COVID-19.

The CDR3 sequence is CASSEGQSTEAFF. CDR3 DNA: TGCGCCAGCAGTGAGGGACAAAGCACTGAAGCTTTCTTT. The gene calls are TRBV10-1 and TRBJ1-1; D may be TRBD1 (5 bases). Germline V gene sequence: CDR1 WNHNN, CDR2 SYGVQD (reference sequence). CDR3 length: 13 residues. V lost 2 bases, J lost 4 bases, and 8 bases lay in between.

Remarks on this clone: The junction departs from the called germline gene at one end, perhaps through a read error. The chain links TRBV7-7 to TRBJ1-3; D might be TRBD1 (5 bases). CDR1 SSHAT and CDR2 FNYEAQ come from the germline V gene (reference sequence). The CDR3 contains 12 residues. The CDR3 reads CASSPGGSTIYF. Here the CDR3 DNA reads TGTGCTAGCAGCCCCGGGGGGTCCACCATATATTTT.

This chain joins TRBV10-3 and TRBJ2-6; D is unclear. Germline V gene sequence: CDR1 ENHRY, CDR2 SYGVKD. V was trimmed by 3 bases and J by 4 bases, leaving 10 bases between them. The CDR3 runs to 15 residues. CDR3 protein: CAISDLARGANVLTF. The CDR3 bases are TGTGCCATCAGTGACTTGGCTAGAGGGGCCAACGTCCTGACTTTC.

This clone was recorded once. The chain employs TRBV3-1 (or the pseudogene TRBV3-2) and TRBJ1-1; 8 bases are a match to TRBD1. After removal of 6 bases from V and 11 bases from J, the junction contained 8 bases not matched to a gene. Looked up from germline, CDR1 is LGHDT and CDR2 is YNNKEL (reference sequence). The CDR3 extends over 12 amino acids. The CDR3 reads CASRPGQGPAFF. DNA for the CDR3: TGTGCCAGCAGACCTGGACAGGGTCCGGCTTTCTTT.

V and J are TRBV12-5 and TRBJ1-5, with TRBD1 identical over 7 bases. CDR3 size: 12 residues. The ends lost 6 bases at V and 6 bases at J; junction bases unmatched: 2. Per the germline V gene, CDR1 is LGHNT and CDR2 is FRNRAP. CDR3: CASGRTGQPQHF. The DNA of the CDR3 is TGTGCTAGTGGCCGGACAGGTCAGCCCCAGCATTTT. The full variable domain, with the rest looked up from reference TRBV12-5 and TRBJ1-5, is DARVTQTPRHKVTEMGQEVTMRCQPILGHNTVFWYRQTMMQGLELLAYFRNRAPLDDSGMPKDRFSAEMPDATLATLKIQPSEPRDSAVYFCASGRTGQPQHFGDGTRLSIL.

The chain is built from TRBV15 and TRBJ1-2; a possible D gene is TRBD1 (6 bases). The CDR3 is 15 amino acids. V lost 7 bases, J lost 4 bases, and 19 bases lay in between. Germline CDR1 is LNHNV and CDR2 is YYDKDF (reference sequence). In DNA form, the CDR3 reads TGTGCCACCACTCCGGGCAGGGGTGTAGGCTATGGCTACACCTTC. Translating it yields CATTPGRGVGYGYTF. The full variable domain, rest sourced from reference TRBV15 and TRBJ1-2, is DAMVIQNPRYQVTQFGKPVTLSCSQTLNHNVMYWYQQKSSQAPKLLFHYYDKDFNNEADTPDNFQSRRPNTSFCFLDIRSPGLGDTAMYLCATTPGRGVGYGYTFGSGTRLTVV.

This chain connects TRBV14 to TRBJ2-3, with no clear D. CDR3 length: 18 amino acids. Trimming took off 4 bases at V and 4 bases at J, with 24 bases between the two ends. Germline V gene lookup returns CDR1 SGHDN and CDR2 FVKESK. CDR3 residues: CASSRFSRTSYTADTQYF. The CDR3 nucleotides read TGTGCCAGCAGCCGCTTTTCCCGCACTTCCTATACCGCAGATACGCAGTATTTT. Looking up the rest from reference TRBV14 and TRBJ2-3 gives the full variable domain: EAGVTQFPSHSVIEKGQTVTLRCDPISGHDNLYWYRRVMGKEIKFLLHFVKESKQDESGMPNNRFLAERTGGTYSTLKVQPAELEDSGVYFCASSRFSRTSYTADTQYFGPGTRLTVL.

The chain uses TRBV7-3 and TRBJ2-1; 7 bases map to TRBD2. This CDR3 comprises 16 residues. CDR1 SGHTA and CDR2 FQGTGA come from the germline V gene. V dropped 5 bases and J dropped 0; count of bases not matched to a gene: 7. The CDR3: CASSQGLPGSYNEQFF. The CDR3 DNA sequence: TGTGCCAGCAGCCAGGGACTACCAGGCTCCTACAATGAGCAGTTCTTC.

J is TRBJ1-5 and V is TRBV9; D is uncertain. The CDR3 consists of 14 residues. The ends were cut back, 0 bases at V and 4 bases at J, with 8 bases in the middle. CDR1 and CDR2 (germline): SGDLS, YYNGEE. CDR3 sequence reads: CASSVDTRNQPQHF. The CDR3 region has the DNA TGTGCCAGCAGCGTAGATACGAGGAATCAGCCCCAGCATTTT. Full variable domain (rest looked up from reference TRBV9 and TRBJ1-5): DSGVTQTPKHLITATGQRVTLRCSPRSGDLSVYWYQQSLDQGLQFLIQYYNGEERAKGNILERFSAQQFPDLHSELNLSSLELGDSALYFCASSVDTRNQPQHFGDGTRLSIL.

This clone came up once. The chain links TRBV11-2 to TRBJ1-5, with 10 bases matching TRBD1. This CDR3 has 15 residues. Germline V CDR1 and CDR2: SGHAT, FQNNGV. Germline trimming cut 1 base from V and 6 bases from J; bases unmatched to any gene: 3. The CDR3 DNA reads TGTGCCAGCAGCTTAGCGACAGGGGGCGGTCAGCCCCAGCATTTT. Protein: CASSLATGGGQPQHF.

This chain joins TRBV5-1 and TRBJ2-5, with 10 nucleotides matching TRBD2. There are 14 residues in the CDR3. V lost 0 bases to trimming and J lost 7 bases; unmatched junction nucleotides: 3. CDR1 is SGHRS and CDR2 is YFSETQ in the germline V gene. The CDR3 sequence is CASSLGASGGTQYF. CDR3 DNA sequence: TGCGCCAGCAGCTTGGGGGCTAGCGGGGGGACCCAGTACTTC.

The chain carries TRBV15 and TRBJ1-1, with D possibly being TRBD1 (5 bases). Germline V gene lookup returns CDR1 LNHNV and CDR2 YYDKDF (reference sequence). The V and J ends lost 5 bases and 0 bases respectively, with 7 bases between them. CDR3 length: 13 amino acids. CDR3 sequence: CATSDRLNTEAFF. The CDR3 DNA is TGTGCCACCAGCGACAGACTGAACACTGAAGCTTTCTTT. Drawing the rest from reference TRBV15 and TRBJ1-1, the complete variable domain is DAMVIQNPRYQVTQFGKPVTLSCSQTLNHNVMYWYQQKSSQAPKLLFHYYDKDFNNEADTPDNFQSRRPNTSFCFLDIRSPGLGDTAMYLCATSDRLNTEAFFGQGTRLTVV.

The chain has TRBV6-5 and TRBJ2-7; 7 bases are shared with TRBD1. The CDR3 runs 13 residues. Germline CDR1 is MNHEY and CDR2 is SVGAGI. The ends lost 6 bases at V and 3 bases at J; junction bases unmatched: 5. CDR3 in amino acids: CASRVDRDYEQYF. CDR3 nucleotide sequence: TGTGCCAGCAGGGTAGACAGGGACTACGAGCAGTACTTC.

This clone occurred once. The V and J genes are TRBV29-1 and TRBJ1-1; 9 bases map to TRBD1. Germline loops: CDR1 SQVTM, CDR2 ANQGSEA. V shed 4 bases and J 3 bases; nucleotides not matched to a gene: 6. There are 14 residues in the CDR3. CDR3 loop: CSVAMTGGDTEAFF. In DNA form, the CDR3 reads TGCAGCGTTGCAATGACAGGGGGGGACACTGAAGCTTTCTTT.

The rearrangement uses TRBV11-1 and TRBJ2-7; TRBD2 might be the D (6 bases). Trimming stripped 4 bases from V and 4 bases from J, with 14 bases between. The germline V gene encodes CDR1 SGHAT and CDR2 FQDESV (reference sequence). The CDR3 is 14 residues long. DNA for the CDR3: TGTGCCAGCAGCTCCGGGACTTGGGGGTACGAGCAGTACTTC. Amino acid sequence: CASSSGTWGYEQYF. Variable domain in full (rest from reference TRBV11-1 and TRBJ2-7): EAEVAQSPRYKITEKSQAVAFWCDPISGHATLYWYRQILGQGPELLVQFQDESVVDDSQLPKDRFSAERLKGVDSTLKIQPAELGDSAMYLCASSSGTWGYEQYFGPGTRLTVT.

The CDR3 spells CASSLDNISGNTIYF. The CDR3 coding sequence is TGTGCCAGCAGCTTAGACAACATCTCTGGAAACACCATATATTTT. The chain recombines TRBV7-2 with TRBJ1-3; D gene uncertain. This CDR3 is 15 amino acids long. Germline loops: CDR1 SGHTA, CDR2 FQGNSA. Trimming removed 1 base from V and 0 bases from J, with 7 bases in between.

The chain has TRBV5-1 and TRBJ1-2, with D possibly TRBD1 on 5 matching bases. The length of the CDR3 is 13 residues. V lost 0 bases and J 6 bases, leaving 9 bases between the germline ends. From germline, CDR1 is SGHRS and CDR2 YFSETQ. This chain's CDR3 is CASSLEPRDGYTF. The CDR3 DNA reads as TGCGCCAGCAGCTTGGAGCCCAGGGATGGCTACACCTTC.

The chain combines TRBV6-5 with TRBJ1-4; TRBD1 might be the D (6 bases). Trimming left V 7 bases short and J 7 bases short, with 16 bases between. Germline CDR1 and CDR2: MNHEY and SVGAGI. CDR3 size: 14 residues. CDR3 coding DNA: TGTGCCAGCATGGGGGCAGTAGCCGGTGAAAAACTGTTTTTT. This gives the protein CASMGAVAGEKLFF.

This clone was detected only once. CDR3 sequence: CASSFVAGETQYF. In DNA form, the CDR3 reads TGTGCCAGCAGTTTTGTAGCTGGGGAGACCCAGTACTTC. The rearrangement joins TRBV28 to TRBJ2-5, with no clear D. Germline values: CDR1 MDHEN, CDR2 SYDVKM. The CDR3 loop spans 13 amino acids. Deletions cut 3 bases from V and 5 bases from J, with 10 bases between.

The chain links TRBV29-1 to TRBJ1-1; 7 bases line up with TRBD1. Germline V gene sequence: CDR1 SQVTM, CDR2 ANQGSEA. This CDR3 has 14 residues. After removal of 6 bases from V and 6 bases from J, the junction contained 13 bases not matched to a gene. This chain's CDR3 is CSVDDRVSNPEAFF. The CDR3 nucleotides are TGCAGCGTCGACGACAGGGTATCCAATCCTGAAGCTTTCTTT.

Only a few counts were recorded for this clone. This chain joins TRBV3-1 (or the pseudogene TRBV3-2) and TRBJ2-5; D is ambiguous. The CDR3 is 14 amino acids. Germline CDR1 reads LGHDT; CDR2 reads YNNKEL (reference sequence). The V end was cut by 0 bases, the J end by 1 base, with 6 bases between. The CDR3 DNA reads TGTGCCAGCAGCCAAGACGGGTTCCAAGAGACCCAGTACTTC. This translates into CASSQDGFQETQYF.